This T cell receptor beta chain was found in a study of PD-1 blockade in mismatch repair-deficient tumors. This clone was observed a handful of times. The protocol was immunoSEQ multiplex PCR, while the TCRdb copy is restricted to in-frame clones and leaves out a portion. The profile shows about 79,000 clones, roughly 80% of them singletons. Sample: peripheral blood, taken 44 weeks after starting pembrolizumab. This sequence originates from an adult with mismatch repair-deficient cancer.

CDR3 in amino acids: CASSSSPQGNSGNTIYF. For the CDR3, the DNA is TGCGCCAGCAGCTCCTCGCCACAGGGGAACTCTGGAAACACCATATATTTT. The chain joins TRBV5-1 to TRBJ1-3; 7 nucleotides match TRBD1. The CDR3 covers 17 residues. J gave up 0 bases and V 3 bases, and 9 bases lay outside the gene matches. Per the germline V gene, CDR1 is SGHRS and CDR2 is YFSETQ.